What follows are 26 T cell receptor beta chains derived from one specimen sequenced in a study of blood T cell repertoires in COVID-19. Sequencing used immunoSEQ multiplex PCR; TCRdb keeps in-frame clones, though not all of them. Altogether more than 300,000 clones are present, 85% to 90% being singletons, with the ten largest covering about 2%. The specimen sequenced was peripheral blood. The receptors originated from a woman aged 25 to 39 with COVID-19, enrolled during active disease.

The chain employs TRBV4-2 and TRBJ2-5; D gene uncertain. The CDR3 is 13 amino acids. Germline CDR1 reads LGHNA; CDR2 reads YNFKEQ. V dropped 5 bases and J dropped 4 bases, with 11 bases sitting between them. The CDR3 region is CASSTRGGETQYF. The CDR3 nucleotides are TGTGCCAGCAGCACCAGAGGTGGAGAGACCCAGTACTTC.

This chain links TRBV6-2 or TRBV6-3 with TRBJ2-2; the D gene is possibly TRBD1 (6 bases). V shed 2 bases and J shed 7 bases, with 17 bases lying between them. The CDR3 extends over 16 amino acids. The V gene's germline CDR1 is MNHEY and CDR2 SVGEGT. CDR3 coding DNA: TGTGCCAGCAGTTACGAGGGAGCAGGGGCGTTCGGGGAGCTGTTTTTT. Its protein product is CASSYEGAGAFGELFF.

V gene TRBV5-1 combines with J gene TRBJ2-7; 8 nucleotides agree with TRBD2. Trimming cost V 4 bases and J 6 bases; bases outside gene matches: 12. The germline V gene encodes CDR1 SGHRS and CDR2 YFSETQ. The CDR3 contains 15 residues. The CDR3 DNA reads as TGCGCCAGCAGCCGGGATAGCGGGGCGTGGGCCGAGCAGTACTTC. Translated: CASSRDSGAWAEQYF.

The chain couples TRBV3-1 (or the pseudogene TRBV3-2) to TRBJ2-5; TRBD2 matches at 15 bases. From germline, CDR1 is LGHDT and CDR2 YNNKEL (reference sequence). The V and J ends lost 3 bases and 4 bases, in that order; junction bases with no gene match: 0. The CDR3 totals 15 residues. For the CDR3, the DNA is TGTGCCAGCAGCCAGGGACTAGCGGGGGGAGAGACCCAGTACTTC. As protein: CASSQGLAGGETQYF.

With regard to this clone: This same CDR3 is encoded by further DNA sequences in the sample. The rearrangement uses TRBV7-2 and TRBJ2-5; 9 bases agree with TRBD2. The CDR3 extends over 14 amino acids. Germline assignment: CDR1 SGHTA and CDR2 FQGNSA. After removal of 1 base from V and 4 bases from J, the junction contained 1 base not matched to a gene. CDR3 amino acids: CASSLGGGGETQYF. The CDR3 DNA is TGTGCCAGCAGCTTAGGCGGGGGGGGAGAGACCCAGTACTTC.

The gene calls are TRBV7-3 and TRBJ2-7; TRBD1 matches 9 bases. The CDR3 is 13 amino acids. The germline V gene has CDR1 SGHTA and CDR2 FQGTGA. J was trimmed by 6 bases and V by 5 bases; bases with no gene match: 5. As DNA, the CDR3 is TGTGCCAGCAGCCCAGGGACAGGGCGCGAGCAGTACTTC. Its protein product is CASSPGTGREQYF.

This clone was observed a single time. The chain employs TRBV21-1 and TRBJ1-6; TRBD1 is the table's D call and was not checked against the DNA. TRBV21-1 is a known pseudogene. The CDR3 length is 17 residues. The DNA for the CDR3 is TGTGCCAGCAGCATCGACAGGGGAAGACGGTATAATTCACCCCTCCACTTT. This encodes CASSIDRGRRYNSPLHF.

This clone has a single count. The chain joins TRBV4-2 to TRBJ1-4, with 8 positions matching TRBD1. CDR1 and CDR2 from the germline V gene are LGHNA and YNFKEQ. J was trimmed by 4 bases and V by 2 bases; bases with no gene match: 3. This CDR3 has 15 residues. CDR3 loop: CASSQSDRDNEKLFF. As DNA, the CDR3 is TGTGCCAGCAGCCAATCGGACAGGGATAATGAAAAACTGTTTTTT.

This chain links TRBV9 with TRBJ2-7; 10 bases align to TRBD1. With V trimmed by 3 bases and J by 4 bases, 10 bases remained unmatched. Germline V gene sequence: CDR1 SGDLS, CDR2 YYNGEE. The CDR3 totals 16 residues. The CDR3 region is CASSAYGTGVGYEQYF. CDR3 bases: TGTGCCAGCAGCGCCTATGGGACAGGGGTTGGGTACGAGCAGTACTTC.

The chain is built from TRBV11-3 and TRBJ2-3; D gene uncertain. CDR1 is SGHNT, CDR2 YENEEA, per germline. The CDR3 spans 13 residues. V gave up 2 bases and J gave up 5 bases, with 8 bases separating them. The DNA of the CDR3 is TGTGCCAGCAGCTTATCCGAGCAAGATACGCAGTATTTT. It encodes CASSLSEQDTQYF.

This clone has just a few counts. V gene TRBV6-5 combines with J gene TRBJ1-1; maybe TRBD1 (5 bases). V was pared by 6 bases and J by 5 bases, with 16 bases between. Germline CDR1 is MNHEY and CDR2 is SVGAGI. The CDR3 totals 14 residues. DNA of the CDR3: TGTGCCAGCAGCATAGGGGCCGCTGGTACTGAAGCTTTCTTT. The encoded protein is CASSIGAAGTEAFF.

In its sample, this clone was seen a few times. The chain has TRBV7-2 and TRBJ1-2, with D maybe TRBD1 (6 bases). Between the trimmed V and J ends, which lost 6 bases and 4 bases, there was a span of 15 bases. Germline V gene lookup returns CDR1 SGHTA and CDR2 FQGNSA. The CDR3 sequence is 14 residues long. The CDR3 spells CASRQGAISYGYTF. The CDR3 DNA follows: TGTGCCAGCAGACAGGGAGCGATCTCCTATGGCTACACCTTC.

V is TRBV6-5 and J is TRBJ2-2; 11 nucleotides agree with TRBD2. CDR3 length: 15 residues. Unmatched junction bases numbered 5, after V lost 5 bases and J lost 6 bases. Germline CDR1 reads MNHEY; CDR2 reads SVGAGI. The CDR3 coding sequence is TGTGCCAGCAGTCTCCTAGCGGGGGGCTCCGGGGAGCTGTTTTTT. Its protein is CASSLLAGGSGELFF.

This chain uses TRBV18 with TRBJ2-1; D possibly corresponds to TRBD2 (5 bases). CDR3 size: 14 residues. Germline V CDR1 and CDR2: KGHSH, LQKENI. Deletions cut 3 bases from V and 1 base from J, with 7 bases between. The CDR3 is CASSPRGSYNEQFF. For the CDR3, the DNA is TGTGCCAGCTCACCGAGAGGGTCCTACAATGAGCAGTTCTTC. The whole variable domain, remainder taken from reference TRBV18 and TRBJ2-1, is NAGVMQNPRHLVRRRGQEARLRCSPMKGHSHVYWYRQLPEEGLKFMVYLQKENIIDESGMPKERFSAEFPKEGPSILRIQQVVRGDSAAYFCASSPRGSYNEQFFGPGTRLTVL.

V usage is TRBV7-9 and J usage is TRBJ1-4; TRBD1 aligns across 7 bases. Losses at the gene ends were 5 bases for V and 4 bases for J; bases not matched to a gene: 10. This CDR3 region has 16 residues. The germline gives CDR1 SEHNR, CDR2 FQNEAQ (reference sequence). DNA of the CDR3: TGTGCCAGCAGCGTAGACCGACAGGGAGATAATGAAAAACTGTTTTTT. Protein product: CASSVDRQGDNEKLFF.

This rearrangement joins TRBV11-3 to TRBJ2-1; possible D gene TRBD2, 7 bases. From germline, CDR1 is SGHNT and CDR2 YENEEA. V lost 3 bases, J lost 8 bases, and 14 bases lay in between. This CDR3 is built from 14 residues. The CDR3 here is CASSFGGPGDEQFF. CDR3 nucleotides: TGTGCCAGCAGCTTCGGGGGGCCAGGCGATGAGCAGTTCTTC. Complete variable domain (other parts from reference TRBV11-3 and TRBJ2-1): EAGVVQSPRYKIIEKKQPVAFWCNPISGHNTLYWYLQNLGQGPELLIRYENEEAVDDSQLPKDRFSAERLKGVDSTLKIQPAELGDSAVYLCASSFGGPGDEQFFGPGTRLTVL.

The gene calls are TRBV27 and TRBJ1-2, with 7 bases aligning to TRBD1. V shed 3 bases, J shed 8 bases, and the junction held 9 bases outside the gene matches. The CDR3 spans 14 residues. Per the germline V gene, CDR1 is MNHEY and CDR2 is SMNVEV (reference sequence). The CDR3 DNA sequence: TGTGCCAGCAGTTTTCGACAGGGTGGTCGAGGCTACACCTTC. Its translation: CASSFRQGGRGYTF.

The rearrangement joins TRBV3-1 (or the pseudogene TRBV3-2) to TRBJ2-5; D uncertain. The CDR3 spans 14 residues. Trimming stripped 2 bases from V and 2 bases from J, with 9 bases between. Germline CDR1 is LGHDT and CDR2 is YNNKEL (reference sequence). For the CDR3, the DNA is TGTGCCAGCAGCCAACAGGTTTCGCAAGAGACCCAGTACTTC. Translating gives CASSQQVSQETQYF.

The V and J genes are TRBV6-5 and TRBJ2-5; possible D gene TRBD1, 7 bases. The CDR3 loop spans 14 amino acids. Deletions cut 9 bases from V and 14 bases from J, with 28 bases between. Germline V gene sequence: CDR1 MNHEY, CDR2 SVGAGI. The CDR3 DNA sequence: TGTGCCAGTAAACTAGCCATCTTAGCGGACAGGCAATACTTC. Translated, it gives CASKLAILADRQYF.

This clone appeared a single time. V is TRBV7-2 and J is TRBJ2-7, with TRBD2 matching 9 bases. Germline CDR1 is SGHTA and CDR2 is FQGNSA. The CDR3 totals 16 residues. V lost 1 base and J lost 4; bases outside the gene matches: 8. This CDR3 reads CASSLGASGTVYEQYV. As DNA, the CDR3 is TGTGCCAGCAGCTTAGGAGCTAGCGGGACCGTATACGAGCAGTACGTC.

The V and J genes are TRBV7-2 and TRBJ2-7; 10 nucleotides match TRBD1. From germline, CDR1 is SGHTA and CDR2 FQGNSA. The CDR3 is 14 residues long. J lost 4 bases, V lost 3 bases, and 3 bases had no gene match. CDR3 nucleotide sequence: TGTGCCAGCAGCTTCGGGACAGGGGTATACGAGCAGTACTTC. Amino acids: CASSFGTGVYEQYF.

The V call is TRBV11-1, the J call TRBJ1-2; D not resolved. Germline assignment: CDR1 SGHAT and CDR2 FQDESV (reference sequence). The V and J ends lost 5 bases and 1 base respectively, with 8 bases between them. The CDR3 covers 13 residues. In nucleotides, the CDR3 is TGTGCCAGCAGCGCCAGTCTTAACTATGGCTACACCTTC. Residues: CASSASLNYGYTF.

The rearrangement uses TRBV6-2 or TRBV6-3 and TRBJ2-2, with 9 bases matching TRBD2. The CDR3 runs to 16 residues. CDR1 and CDR2 (germline): MNHEY, SVGEGT. V was clipped by 2 bases and J by 5 bases; unmatched bases: 6. The CDR3 coding sequence is TGTGCCAGCAGTTACGGGGGACTAGCTCGGACCGGGGAGCTGTTTTTT. Its translation: CASSYGGLARTGELFF.

The chain links TRBV5-6 to TRBJ1-1; TRBD1 is a possible D gene (5 bases). V was shortened by 2 bases and J by 1 base, with 12 bases between the two germline ends. The germline V gene has CDR1 SGHDT and CDR2 YYEEEE. The CDR3 sequence is 15 residues long. The CDR3 region is CASSFRSGQNTEAFF. DNA of the CDR3: TGTGCCAGCAGCTTCCGGTCTGGACAGAACACTGAAGCTTTCTTT.

This clone appeared a single time. The chain is built from TRBV10-3 and TRBJ1-1, with 10 bases that match TRBD1. This CDR3 is 14 amino acids long. V was clipped by 5 bases and J by 3 bases; unmatched bases: 3. Germline values: CDR1 ENHRY, CDR2 SYGVKD. This CDR3 is CAISSGTGDTEAFF. The CDR3 nucleotides are TGTGCCATCAGTTCCGGGACAGGGGACACTGAAGCTTTCTTT.

The chain employs TRBV7-9 and TRBJ1-2; 9 nucleotides agree with TRBD1. Looked up from germline, CDR1 is SEHNR and CDR2 is FQNEAQ (reference sequence). This CDR3 comprises 14 residues. Germline trimming cut 6 bases from V and 7 bases from J; bases unmatched to any gene: 9. CDR3 sequence reads: CASRPGQGSGGYTF. The CDR3 DNA follows: TGTGCCAGCAGACCTGGACAGGGGAGTGGTGGCTACACCTTC.